The 2 T cell receptor beta chains below come from one sample, sequenced in a study of shared clonotypes between healthy human individuals. Cells designated naive CD8 were CD45RO-negative and were positively selected for CCR7, with terminally differentiated effector memory CD45RA+ cells excluded. The protocol was immunoSEQ multiplex PCR, while the TCRdb copy is restricted to in-frame clones and leaves out a portion. The sample includes about 580,000 clones, 95% to 98% seen only once; the top ten take 0.3%. The source material was naive CD8+ T cells sorted from blood. The source of these receptors is a man aged 25 to 40 in good health.

J is TRBJ2-7 and V is TRBV5-1; the D gene could be TRBD1 or TRBD2 (5 bases each). CDR1 is SGHRS, CDR2 YFSETQ, per germline. Trimming stripped 5 bases from V and 2 bases from J, with 11 bases between. The length of the CDR3 is 13 residues. CDR3 amino acids: CASSGAGAYEQYF. The CDR3 DNA follows: TGCGCCAGCAGTGGGGCCGGGGCCTACGAGCAGTACTTC. Full variable domain (outside the CDR3, taken from reference TRBV5-1 and TRBJ2-7): KAGVTQTPRYLIKTRGQQVTLSCSPISGHRSVSWYQQTPGQGLQFLFEYFSETQRNKGNFPGRFSGRQFSNSRSEMNVSTLELGDSALYLCASSGAGAYEQYFGPGTRLTVT.

V usage is TRBV28 and J usage is TRBJ2-3; either TRBD1 or TRBD2 may supply D (6 bases each). Germline V gene data show CDR1 as MDHEN and CDR2 as SYDVKM. Trimming cost V 6 bases and J 1 base, with 23 bases left between them. There are 18 residues in the CDR3. The CDR3: CASSTTGGTHLGTDTQYF. CDR3 DNA sequence: TGTGCCAGCAGCACCACTGGGGGGACACATCTCGGCACAGATACGCAGTATTTT.